What follows are 15 T cell receptor beta chains derived from one specimen sequenced in a study of T cells in localized non-small cell lung cancer. Sequenced by immunoSEQ multiplex PCR; TCRdb stores in-frame clones only, minus some. This repertoire shows over 30,000 clones, over 70% found once; its top ten account for less than 3%. Material: peripheral blood, obtained before any cancer treatment. The receptor set was obtained from a woman between 35 and 70 years old with stage I lung adenocarcinoma.

In the case of this clone: Other DNA sequences in the same sample also yield this CDR3. This chain connects TRBV6-6 to TRBJ1-1, with D uncertain. Germline assignment: CDR1 MNHNY and CDR2 SVGAGI (reference sequence). The CDR3 length is 13 residues. V dropped 6 bases and J dropped 1 base, with 9 bases sitting between them. The CDR3, as DNA: TGTGCCAGCAGCCTAACAGAGAACACTGAAGCTTTCTTT. This translates into CASSLTENTEAFF.

This chain connects TRBV5-1 to TRBJ1-1; D is unresolved. The V and J ends lost 2 bases and 8 bases respectively, with 13 bases between them. Germline V CDR1 and CDR2: SGHRS, YFSETQ. The CDR3 extends over 13 amino acids. This chain's CDR3 is CASSLESALEAFF. CDR3 sequence (DNA): TGCGCCAGCAGCTTAGAGTCAGCGTTAGAAGCTTTCTTT.

The chain is built from TRBV4-1 and TRBJ2-7; TRBD1 or TRBD2 may be the D gene (6 bases each). Trimming left V 4 bases short and J 7 bases short, with 17 bases between. The V gene's germline CDR1 is MGHRA and CDR2 YSYEKL. This CDR3 is 14 amino acids long. CDR3 protein: CASSPKGEDEEQYF. As DNA, the CDR3 is TGCGCCAGCAGCCCCAAGGGGGAGGATGAAGAGCAGTACTTC.

The chain employs TRBV28 and TRBJ1-1; TRBD1 matches at 9 bases. Per the germline V gene, CDR1 is MDHEN and CDR2 is SYDVKM. V lost 6 bases and J lost 4; bases outside the gene matches: 12. The CDR3 consists of 16 residues. In DNA form, the CDR3 reads TGTGCCAGCAGCTTACAGGGGGCGATTGGAATCACTGAAGCTTTCTTT. This encodes CASSLQGAIGITEAFF.

This chain joins TRBV9 and TRBJ1-1, with no clear D. Per germline, CDR1 SGDLS and CDR2 YYNGEE. Trimming took off 4 bases at V and 1 base at J, with 14 bases between the two ends. The CDR3 is made up of 15 amino acids. CDR3 protein: CASSPRPLQNTEAFF. CDR3 bases: TGTGCCAGCAGCCCCCGACCGTTACAGAACACTGAAGCTTTCTTT.

This sequence joins TRBV28 and TRBJ1-4, with D possibly TRBD1 on 5 matching bases. The ends were cut back, 7 bases at V and 7 bases at J, with 16 bases in the middle. The CDR3 totals 14 residues. The germline V gene encodes CDR1 MDHEN and CDR2 SYDVKM. The CDR3 loop reads CASTTGGPAEKLFF. CDR3 in DNA: TGTGCCAGCACCACGGGGGGTCCAGCTGAAAAACTGTTTTTT.

V usage is TRBV7-8 and J usage is TRBJ1-2; unclear D gene. Germline V gives CDR1 SGHVS, CDR2 FQNEAQ. Trimming took off 1 base at V and 4 bases at J, with 7 bases between the two ends. The CDR3 covers 13 residues. CDR3 region: CASSLDAPYGYTF. The CDR3 DNA reads TGTGCCAGCAGCTTAGACGCGCCCTATGGCTACACCTTC.

The genes are TRBV5-1 and TRBJ2-7; possible D gene TRBD2, 5 bases. From germline, CDR1 is SGHRS and CDR2 YFSETQ. V gave up 5 bases and J gave up 0 bases, with 6 bases separating them. This CDR3 is 12 amino acids long. The CDR3 is CASRGSSYEQYF. In DNA form, the CDR3 reads TGCGCCAGCAGGGGGAGCTCCTACGAGCAGTACTTC.

The rearrangement links TRBV18 to TRBJ2-1; 8 bases map to TRBD2. J gave up 0 bases and V 3 bases, and 16 bases lay outside the gene matches. The CDR3 has 20 residues. From germline, CDR1 is KGHSH and CDR2 LQKENI. The CDR3 sequence: CASSPLRGAGGPSSYNEQFF. The CDR3 region has the DNA TGTGCCAGCTCACCGCTGCGGGGGGCGGGAGGCCCCAGCTCCTACAATGAGCAGTTCTTC.

The rearrangement uses TRBV5-1 and TRBJ2-1, with 7 bases aligning to TRBD2. This CDR3 contains 15 residues. Germline lookup yields CDR1 SGHRS and CDR2 YFSETQ. Germline trimming cut 0 bases from V and 2 bases from J; bases unmatched to any gene: 2. The CDR3, as DNA: TGCGCCAGCAGCTTGGTAGGGAGGGCCTACAATGAGCAGTTCTTC. It codes for CASSLVGRAYNEQFF. Using reference TRBV5-1 and TRBJ2-1 for the parts outside the CDR3, the full variable domain is KAGVTQTPRYLIKTRGQQVTLSCSPISGHRSVSWYQQTPGQGLQFLFEYFSETQRNKGNFPGRFSGRQFSNSRSEMNVSTLELGDSALYLCASSLVGRAYNEQFFGPGTRLTVL.

The V and J genes are TRBV7-9 and TRBJ2-7; possibly TRBD1 for D (5 bases). The CDR3 spans 13 residues. Germline V gene data show CDR1 as SEHNR and CDR2 as FQNEAQ (reference sequence). The V end lost 6 bases, the J end lost 1 base, and 10 bases lay between the germline ends. CDR3: CASSRSGSYEQYF. The CDR3 DNA reads as TGTGCCAGCAGTCGTTCAGGGTCCTACGAGCAGTACTTC.

The chain employs TRBV4-2 and TRBJ2-1, with D perhaps matching TRBD2 (6 bases). The V end was cut by 1 base, the J end by 6 bases, with 19 bases between. The germline gives CDR1 LGHNA, CDR2 YNFKEQ. The CDR3 length is 17 residues. The chain's CDR3 is CASSQGGRLVPGNEQFF. The CDR3 nucleotides are TGTGCCAGCAGCCAAGGTGGCCGACTAGTTCCGGGCAATGAGCAGTTCTTC.

The chain's CDR3 is CASSPSDRVGEKLFF. The CDR3 DNA reads TGTGCCAGCAGTCCATCGGACAGGGTGGGGGAAAAACTGTTTTTT. This chain joins TRBV28 and TRBJ1-4; 8 bases line up with TRBD1. The trim removed 5 bases at V and 8 bases at J, leaving 10 bases unmatched. CDR3 size: 15 residues. Germline V CDR1 and CDR2: MDHEN, SYDVKM. Together with reference TRBV28 and TRBJ1-4, the CDR3 gives the full variable domain: DVKVTQSSRYLVKRTGEKVFLECVQDMDHENMFWYRQDPGLGLRLIYFSYDVKMKEKGDIPEGYSVSREKKERFSLILESASTNQTSMYLCASSPSDRVGEKLFFGSGTQLSVL.

Turning to this clone: One junction end does not reproduce the germline sequence, and a read error may be involved. CDR3 amino acids: CAGSQDTNYGYTF. The CDR3 coding sequence is TGTGCCGGCAGCCAAGACACTAACTATGGCTACACCTTC. The gene calls are TRBV14 and TRBJ1-2; D gene uncertain. CDR1 is SGHDN, CDR2 FVKESK, per germline. This CDR3 is 13 amino acids long. The full variable domain, completed using reference TRBV14 and TRBJ1-2, is EAGVTQFPSHSVIEKGQTVTLRCDPISGHDNLYWYRRVMGKEIKFLLHFVKESKQDESGMPNNRFLAERTGGTYSTLKVQPAELEDSGVYFCAGSQDTNYGYTFGSGTRLTVV.

The chain's CDR3 is CASSLAGGGYNEQFF. The CDR3 bases are TGTGCCAGCAGTTTAGCGGGAGGGGGATACAATGAGCAGTTCTTC. The V gene is TRBV27, the J gene TRBJ2-1; 9 bases fit TRBD2. The V and J ends lost 2 bases and 4 bases, in that order; junction bases with no gene match: 3. This CDR3 has 15 residues. Germline V gives CDR1 MNHEY, CDR2 SMNVEV (reference sequence).